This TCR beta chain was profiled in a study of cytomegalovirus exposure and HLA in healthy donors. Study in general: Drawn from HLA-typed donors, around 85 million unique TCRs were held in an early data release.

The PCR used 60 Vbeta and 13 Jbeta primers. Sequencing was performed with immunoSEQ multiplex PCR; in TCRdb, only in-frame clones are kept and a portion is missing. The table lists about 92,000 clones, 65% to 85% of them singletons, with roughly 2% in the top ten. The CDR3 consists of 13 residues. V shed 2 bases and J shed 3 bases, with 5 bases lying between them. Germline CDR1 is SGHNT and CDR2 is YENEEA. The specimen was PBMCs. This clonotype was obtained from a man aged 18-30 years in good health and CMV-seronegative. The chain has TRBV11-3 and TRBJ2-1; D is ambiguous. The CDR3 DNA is TGTGCCAGCAGCTTAAACAGCTACAATGAGCAGTTCTTC. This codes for CASSLNSYNEQFF.